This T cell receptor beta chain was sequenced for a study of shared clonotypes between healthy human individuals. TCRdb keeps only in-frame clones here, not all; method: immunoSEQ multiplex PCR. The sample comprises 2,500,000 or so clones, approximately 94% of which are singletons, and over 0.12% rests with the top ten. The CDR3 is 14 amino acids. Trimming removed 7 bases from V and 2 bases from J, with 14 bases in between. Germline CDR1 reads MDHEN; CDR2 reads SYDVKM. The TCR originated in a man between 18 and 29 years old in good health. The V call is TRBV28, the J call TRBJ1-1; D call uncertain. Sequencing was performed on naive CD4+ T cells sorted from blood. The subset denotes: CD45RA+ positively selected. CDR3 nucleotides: TGTGCCAGCACCCTGAGCCCCTTCAACACTGAAGCTTTCTTT. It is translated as CASTLSPFNTEAFF.